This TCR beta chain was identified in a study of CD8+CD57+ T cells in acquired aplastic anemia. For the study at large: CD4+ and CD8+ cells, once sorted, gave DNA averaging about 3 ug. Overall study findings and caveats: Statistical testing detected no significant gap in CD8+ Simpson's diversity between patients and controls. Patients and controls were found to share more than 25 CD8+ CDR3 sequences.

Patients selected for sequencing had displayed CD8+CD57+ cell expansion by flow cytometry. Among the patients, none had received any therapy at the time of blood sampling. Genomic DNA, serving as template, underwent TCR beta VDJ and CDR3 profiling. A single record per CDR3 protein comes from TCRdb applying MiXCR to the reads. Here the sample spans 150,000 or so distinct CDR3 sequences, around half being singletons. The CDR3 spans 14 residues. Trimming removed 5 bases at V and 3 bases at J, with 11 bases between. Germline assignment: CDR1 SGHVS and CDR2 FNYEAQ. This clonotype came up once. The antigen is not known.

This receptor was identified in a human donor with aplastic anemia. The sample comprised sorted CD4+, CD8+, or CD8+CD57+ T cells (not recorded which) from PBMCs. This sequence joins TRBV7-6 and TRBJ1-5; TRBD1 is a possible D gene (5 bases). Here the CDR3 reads CASSRDRLNQPQHF. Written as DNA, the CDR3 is TGTGCCAGCAGCCGCGACAGACTCAATCAGCCCCAGCATTTT.